This T cell receptor (beta chain) was observed in a study of identifying expanded T cells in peripheral blood (dated by TCRdb to between 2017 and 2020). With respect to the entire study: Technical replicates were generated by sequencing separate aliquots of the same genomic DNA pool, and four replicates were compared pairwise. Study-wide conclusions, independent of this receptor: It was expected by the authors that biological variance in healthy repertoires might increase further over much longer intervals, such as months to years. For all healthy donors, the variance in clone template counts between approximately two-week samples rose significantly as total template count increased. The binomial model flagged approximately 1.2 differentially abundant clones between technical replicates, compared with 15 to 17 over about two weeks and 18 to 20 over about four weeks. The beta-binomial model significantly reduced the number of clones called differentially abundant and the false-positive rate across all healthy-donor time intervals.

During the collection period, no infections or other immune events were recorded for the healthy donors. Healthy-donor blood repertoires served as a training cohort to calibrate time-dependent variance in a beta-binomial model of T-cell clone differential abundance. There were 10 healthy donors in the training cohort, of whom 3 were female and 7 were male. An age range of roughly 29 to 65 years, with an average of around 44 years, was recorded for the donors. Whole blood from each healthy donor was obtained from a commercial supplier and was collected at three time points roughly 13 days apart. For immunosequencing, genomic DNA was extracted from whole blood that had not been sorted. TCRbeta CDR3 regions were profiled by bias-controlled multiplex PCR amplification of genomic DNA with the immunoSEQ Assay. Turning to the authors' computational methods: The absolute abundance of each unique TCRbeta CDR3 region was quantified after sequences were collapsed and filtered. Two models were used to test differential abundance: a binomial model (Fisher-equivalent) and a beta-binomial model that adds time-dependent variance fitted from healthy donors. Any clone with fewer than 5 combined templates was excluded, and a clone was called differentially abundant if its Benjamini-Hochberg FDR was below 0.01. The form v = (b*log(k)+a)^2 was used to model beta-binomial variance as a function of total template count across the two samples. TCRdb limited this immuneACCESS table to in-frame rearrangements with V and J called. A share of clones is missing; checked studies link under half to unresolved V genes, and the rest is unexplained. Clonal size and the V and J genes are those of that table, whereas D and trimming came from the DNA. The sample contains about 78,000 clones, around nine tenths of them found a single time. The leading ten clones occupy around 20% of the sample.

For this clone: Its antigen has not been determined. No much larger clone exists at a distance of one base, and base qualities are not known.

The CDR3 covers 13 residues, taking in both the cysteine and the phenylalanine. Only CDR3 DNA remains: 39 bases, in frame from the first base. V is cut by 8 bases and J by 3 bases, and the space between the germline ends is 13 bases. As encoded in the germline V gene (reference sequence), CDR1 is SEHNR while CDR2 is FQNEAQ. This sequence originates from a person aged 18-69 years in good health. This sequence uses TRBV7-9 and TRBJ2-5, with a weak D call of TRBD1 (6 bases match). Sequences were obtained from blood. The CDR3 loop reads CASLKWTEETQYF. Read as DNA, the sequence is TGTGCCAGCCTCAAATGGACAGAAGAGACCCAGTACTTC.